This T cell receptor (beta chain) was sequenced during a study of CD8+CD57+ T cells in acquired aplastic anemia. About the study: An average of roughly 3 ug of DNA was obtained from sorted CD4+ and CD8+ cells.

In regard to this clonotype: Antigen specificity is unknown.

Profiling that covered TCR beta VDJ and CDR3 relied on genomic DNA as its template. TCRdb re-derived calls from the reads in MiXCR, one entry per CDR3 protein. The table records a few hundred thousand distinct CDR3 sequences, roughly 50% of them present only once. Study-level findings and limits: No significant patient-versus-control difference appeared in CD8+ Simpson's diversity.

V gave up 6 bases and J gave up 8 bases, with 15 bases separating them. In germline, CDR1 is SGDLS, CDR2 YYNGEE. CDR3 length equals 13 residues. Patients included in sequencing had previously demonstrated CD8+CD57+ cell expansion by flow cytometry. Everyone among the patients had severe acquired aplastic anemia. Sequencing was carried out using sorted CD4+, CD8+, or CD8+CD57+ T cells (not recorded which) from PBMCs. The source of this sequence is a human donor with aplastic anemia. The J gene is TRBJ2-1, the V gene TRBV9; a weak D match, TRBD2 (6 bases). CDR3 loop: CASTTPGVDEQFF. As DNA, the CDR3 is TGTGCCAGCACCACCCCGGGGGTAGATGAGCAGTTCTTC.